Shown below are 28 T cell receptor beta chains from a single sample sequenced in a study of T cell repertoires in cytomegalovirus infection. These receptors lack a known antigen. Using its own MiXCR run on the reads, TCRdb lists one record per CDR3 protein. The sample has approximately 110,000 distinct CDR3 sequences, roughly 41% seen once. Sequencing was performed on CD8+ T cells from cultured PBMCs, taken from culture after CMV antigen stimulation. These receptors came from a human donor in good health (CMV status not recorded). Some clones in this sample may be carry-over from other donors' samples.

This chain uses TRBV10-3 with TRBJ2-7; maybe TRBD2 (5 bases). Per germline, CDR1 ENHRY and CDR2 SYGVKD. V was trimmed by 4 bases and J by 0 bases, leaving 13 bases between them. The CDR3 runs 15 residues. The DNA for the CDR3 is TGTGCCATCAGTGGGGAAGGACTCTCCTCCTACGAGCAGTACTTC. Its translation is CAISGEGLSSYEQYF.

The V gene is TRBV18, the J gene TRBJ2-7; the D gene is possibly TRBD2 (6 bases). Per germline, CDR1 KGHSH and CDR2 LQKENI. The CDR3 covers 13 residues. Trimming cost V 6 bases and J 3 bases, with 12 bases left between them. The DNA of the CDR3 is TGTGCCAGCTCCTCCCCGACTAGCTACGAGCAGTACTTC. This translates into CASSSPTSYEQYF.

V usage is TRBV4-1 and J usage is TRBJ1-5, with D tentatively TRBD1 (6 bases). Trimming removed 1 base from V and 6 bases from J, with 10 bases in between. Germline CDR1 and CDR2: MGHRA and YSYEKL. The CDR3 has 14 amino acids. Here the CDR3 DNA reads TGCGCCAGCAGCCAAGTTCAGGGGAGTCAGCCCCAGCATTTT. Its protein product is CASSQVQGSQPQHF.

The chain couples TRBV6-5 to TRBJ2-4, with 7 bases matching TRBD1. CDR1 is MNHEY, CDR2 SVGAGI, per germline. The CDR3 contains 12 residues. V shed 5 bases and J 8 bases; nucleotides not matched to a gene: 3. The CDR3 region is CASSGQADIQYF. DNA of the CDR3: TGTGCCAGCAGTGGACAGGCGGACATTCAGTACTTC.

This clonotype was detected ten times or more. J is TRBJ1-1 and V is TRBV19; no clear D. Germline lookup yields CDR1 LNHDA and CDR2 SQIVND (reference sequence). The CDR3 totals 12 residues. Trimming removed 1 base from V and 11 bases from J, with 11 bases in between. The CDR3: CASSIGPAGAFF. In nucleotides, the CDR3 is TGTGCCAGTAGTATAGGTCCGGCGGGTGCTTTCTTT. The full variable domain, with the rest looked up from reference TRBV19 and TRBJ1-1, is DGGITQSPKYLFRKEGQNVTLSCEQNLNHDAMYWYRQDPGQGLRLIYYSQIVNDFQKGDIAEGYSVSREKKESFPLTVTSAQKNPTAFYLCASSIGPAGAFFGQGTRLTVV.

The V call is TRBV12-3 or TRBV12-4, the J call TRBJ1-2, with TRBD1 matching over 9 bases. The CDR3 totals 13 residues. V was pared by 7 bases and J by 8 bases, with 8 bases of the junction left unmatched. CDR3 nucleotides: TGTGCCAGCACCTTGTGGGGGACAGGGGGCTACACCTTC. Its protein is CASTLWGTGGYTF.

This sequence joins TRBV11-2 and TRBJ2-7; D possibly corresponds to TRBD2 (7 bases). Germline lookup yields CDR1 SGHAT and CDR2 FQNNGV. Trimming removed 3 bases at V and 5 bases at J, with 14 bases between. The CDR3 loop spans 14 amino acids. The CDR3 sequence is CASSFGGRLNEQYF. CDR3 bases: TGTGCCAGCAGCTTCGGGGGGCGCTTAAACGAGCAGTACTTC.

Only a few counts were recorded for this clonotype. This chain links TRBV7-9 with TRBJ2-3; 7 nucleotides align to TRBD2. The J segment lost 2 bases and the V segment lost 1 base, leaving 6 bases of the junction unmatched. There are 16 residues in the CDR3. Germline V CDR1 and CDR2: SEHNR, FQNEAQ (reference sequence). CDR3 in amino acids: CASSLVGRETTDTQYF. The DNA for the CDR3 is TGTGCCAGCAGCTTAGTCGGGCGGGAGACCACAGATACGCAGTATTTT.

The table lists this clonotype with a few counts. The V gene is TRBV11-1, the J gene TRBJ2-6; 8 bases map to TRBD2. Germline V gives CDR1 SGHAT, CDR2 FQDESV (reference sequence). The junction had 5 bases not matched to a gene; V was cut back by 4 bases and J by 0 bases. This CDR3 is 17 amino acids long. The CDR3 sequence is CASSWVSGTSGANVLTF. CDR3 DNA sequence: TGTGCCAGCAGCTGGGTTAGCGGGACCTCTGGGGCCAACGTCCTGACTTTC. Full variable domain (missing parts from reference TRBV11-1 and TRBJ2-6): EAEVAQSPRYKITEKSQAVAFWCDPISGHATLYWYRQILGQGPELLVQFQDESVVDDSQLPKDRFSAERLKGVDSTLKIQPAELGDSAMYLCASSWVSGTSGANVLTFGAGSRLTVL.

The rearrangement joins TRBV7-9 to TRBJ2-1, with TRBD2 matching over 10 bases. J gave up 7 bases and V 4 bases, and 16 bases lay outside the gene matches. The CDR3 runs 18 residues. CDR1 and CDR2 (germline): SEHNR, FQNEAQ (reference sequence). For the CDR3, the DNA is TGTGCCAGCAGCTCGATAAGGGGGACAGCGGGGGGGCGAAATGAGCAGTTCTTC. Its translation: CASSSIRGTAGGRNEQFF.

This clonotype was counted between two and nine times. J is TRBJ2-3 and V is TRBV12-3 or TRBV12-4; D remains unclear. This CDR3 is built from 14 residues. With 7 bases removed from V and 7 bases from J, the gap between germline ends came to 18 bases. CDR3 loop: CASTPVDEPHTQYF. The CDR3 DNA sequence: TGTGCCAGCACCCCGGTGGATGAACCTCATACGCAGTATTTT.

The chain carries TRBV6-5 and TRBJ2-5, with TRBD2 identical over 9 bases. The CDR3 has 17 residues. V lost 6 bases to trimming and J lost 5 bases; unmatched junction nucleotides: 16. The germline gives CDR1 MNHEY, CDR2 SVGAGI. CDR3 sequence reads: CASSPTGTSLATETQYF. The CDR3, as DNA: TGTGCCAGCAGCCCCACCGGGACTAGCTTAGCAACCGAGACCCAGTACTTC.

This chain uses TRBV7-9 with TRBJ1-6, with D maybe TRBD1 (5 bases). Germline V gives CDR1 SEHNR, CDR2 FQNEAQ (reference sequence). Trimming shortened V by 4 bases and J by 8 bases, and 15 bases separated the two germline ends. The CDR3 length is 15 residues. The CDR3 sequence is CASSSSGAGYSPLHF. The CDR3 DNA reads TGTGCCAGCAGCTCCAGTGGGGCTGGGTATTCACCCCTCCACTTT.

This clonotype has only one observation. This chain links TRBV7-4 with TRBJ1-1; TRBD1 agrees at 7 bases. This CDR3 region has 16 residues. From germline, CDR1 is SGHVT and CDR2 SQSDAQ. Trimming cost V 4 bases and J 4 bases; bases outside gene matches: 12. CDR3 amino acids: CASSSQGGGGGTEAFF. The CDR3 DNA reads TGTGCCAGCAGCTCTCAGGGGGGGGGCGGCGGCACTGAAGCTTTCTTT. Supplemented by reference TRBV7-4 and TRBJ1-1, the full variable domain reads GAGVSQSPRYKVAKRGRDVALRCDSISGHVTLYWYRQTLGQGSEVLTYSQSDAQRDKSGRPSGRFSAERPERSVSTLKIQRTEQGDSAVYLCASSSQGGGGGTEAFFGQGTRLTVV.

The rearrangement links TRBV7-2 to TRBJ2-7, with D perhaps TRBD2 (6 bases). This CDR3 region has 16 residues. The V and J ends lost 4 bases and 0 bases respectively, with 16 bases between them. Germline V lookup: CDR1 SGHTA, CDR2 FQGNSA. CDR3 amino acids: CASSYTSGARSYEQYF. The CDR3 DNA is TGTGCCAGCAGCTACACCTCGGGAGCCCGCTCCTACGAGCAGTACTTC.

This clonotype was counted a few times. The chain combines TRBV7-6 with TRBJ1-2, with 8 bases aligning to TRBD1. CDR3 length: 16 residues. V was pared by 5 bases and J by 7 bases, with 15 bases of the junction left unmatched. CDR1 SGHVS and CDR2 FNYEAQ come from the germline V gene. CDR3 sequence (DNA): TGTGCCAGCAGCCCATCCGTCCTCGGACAGGGCTCTGGCTACACCTTC. Residues: CASSPSVLGQGSGYTF. Full variable domain (rest looked up from reference TRBV7-6 and TRBJ1-2): GAGVSQSPRYKVTKRGQDVALRCDPISGHVSLYWYRQALGQGPEFLTYFNYEAQQDKSGLPNDRFSAERPEGSISTLTIQRTEQRDSAMYRCASSPSVLGQGSGYTFGSGTRLTVV.

The chain links TRBV27 to TRBJ1-1; no reliable D call. The V end was cut by 0 bases, the J end by 1 base, with 6 bases between. Germline loops: CDR1 MNHEY, CDR2 SMNVEV (reference sequence). The CDR3 length is 14 residues. Here the CDR3 reads CASSLSIWNTEAFF. The CDR3 DNA is TGTGCCAGCAGTTTATCCATCTGGAACACTGAAGCTTTCTTT.

This rearrangement joins TRBV7-4 to TRBJ1-1; D not resolved. V dropped 1 base and J dropped 1 base, with 7 bases sitting between them. The CDR3 is 14 amino acids. Germline lookup yields CDR1 SGHVT and CDR2 SQSDAQ. The chain's CDR3 is CASSLEVGNTEAFF. The CDR3 nucleotides read TGTGCCAGCAGCTTAGAAGTGGGGAACACTGAAGCTTTCTTT.

The CDR3 DNA follows: TGTGCCAGCAGCTGGACTAGCGGGGGGGCGGCGGATACGCAGTATTTT. It specifies CASSWTSGGAADTQYF. V gene TRBV7-2 combines with J gene TRBJ2-3, with TRBD2 matching 15 bases. Germline-derived CDR1 and CDR2 are SGHTA and FQGNSA. This CDR3 spans 16 amino acids. The trim removed 4 bases at V and 6 bases at J, leaving 5 bases unmatched.

The V call is TRBV5-1, the J call TRBJ2-1, with D perhaps assigned TRBD1 or TRBD2 (6 bases each). The ends were cut back, 0 bases at V and 3 bases at J, with 10 bases in the middle. Germline V gene sequence: CDR1 SGHRS, CDR2 YFSETQ. This CDR3 is 15 amino acids long. The CDR3 DNA sequence: TGCGCCAGCAGCTTGGTAGGGGGGCTCTACAATGAGCAGTTCTTC. It codes for CASSLVGGLYNEQFF.

A few counts support this clonotype. The genes are TRBV20-1 and TRBJ2-7; 13 nucleotides agree with TRBD2. J gave up 9 bases and V 3 bases, and 14 bases lay outside the gene matches. Germline V gene sequence: CDR1 DFQATT, CDR2 SNEGSKA (reference sequence). This CDR3 region has 16 residues. The CDR3 region is CSASRLAGGPSQGQYF. CDR3 DNA: TGCAGTGCTAGTAGACTAGCGGGGGGTCCTTCACAGGGGCAGTACTTC.

This chain links TRBV12-5 with TRBJ1-2; 11 bases agree with TRBD1. CDR1 LGHNT and CDR2 FRNRAP come from the germline V gene. The CDR3 extends over 13 amino acids. With 6 bases clipped from V and 9 bases from J, the junction kept 6 bases outside the gene matches. The CDR3 protein is CASGPGQGGSYTF. CDR3 nucleotides: TGTGCTAGTGGCCCGGGACAGGGGGGAAGCTACACCTTC.

This clonotype has a count of ten or more. The rearrangement uses TRBV7-6 and TRBJ1-6; a weak D match, TRBD1 (6 bases). Between the trimmed V and J ends, which lost 5 bases and 3 bases, there was a span of 17 bases. The CDR3 contains 17 residues. Per germline, CDR1 SGHVS and CDR2 FNYEAQ. This chain's CDR3 is CASSPGALEVYNSPLHF. The CDR3, as DNA: TGTGCCAGCAGCCCGGGGGCGTTGGAGGTCTATAATTCACCCCTCCACTTT.

This clonotype was picked up a small number of times. The chain couples TRBV27 to TRBJ1-2; 7 nucleotides line up with TRBD1. Germline trimming cut 5 bases from V and 4 bases from J; bases unmatched to any gene: 4. The CDR3 loop spans 13 amino acids. The germline gives CDR1 MNHEY, CDR2 SMNVEV (reference sequence). CDR3 sequence reads: CASSKTGPYGYTF. Written as DNA, the CDR3 is TGTGCCAGCAGTAAGACAGGGCCCTATGGCTACACCTTC.

The chain carries TRBV11-2 and TRBJ2-2, with TRBD2 as a possible D gene (7 bases). CDR1 is SGHAT and CDR2 is FQNNGV in the germline V gene. The CDR3 covers 17 residues. Deletions cut 2 bases from V and 2 bases from J, with 15 bases between. CDR3 amino acids: CASSLWAGATNTGELFF. The CDR3, as DNA: TGTGCCAGCAGCTTATGGGCGGGGGCAACCAACACCGGGGAGCTGTTTTTT.

This clonotype appeared a single time. This chain uses TRBV7-2 with TRBJ2-1, with TRBD2 identical over 14 bases. The J segment lost 4 bases and the V segment lost 5 bases, leaving 10 bases of the junction unmatched. This CDR3 is built from 18 residues. Per the germline V gene, CDR1 is SGHTA and CDR2 is FQGNSA. The CDR3 region has the DNA TGTGCCAGCAGCCCCCAAGGACTAGCGGGGGGCGGATACAATGAGCAGTTCTTC. This translates into CASSPQGLAGGGYNEQFF.

This clonotype was found a few times. The rearrangement links TRBV10-3 to TRBJ2-3, with D perhaps TRBD2 (6 bases). The CDR3 is made up of 15 amino acids. The germline V and J ends were trimmed by 7 bases and 4 bases, with 18 bases remaining between them. Looked up from germline, CDR1 is ENHRY and CDR2 is SYGVKD. The DNA for the CDR3 is TGTGCCATCACGCGGGGTGGACCGGGGGCAGATACGCAGTATTTT. Protein: CAITRGGPGADTQYF.

The rearrangement joins TRBV7-7 to TRBJ2-5, with TRBD1 identical over 8 bases. The CDR3 consists of 14 residues. Trimming cost V 5 bases and J 7 bases; bases outside gene matches: 9. Germline CDR1 is SSHAT and CDR2 is FNYEAQ (reference sequence). DNA of the CDR3: TGTGCCAGCAGCCCCGGACAGGGCCTCTGGACCCAGTACTTC. This sequence encodes CASSPGQGLWTQYF.